This T cell receptor (beta chain) is drawn from a study of blood T cell repertoires in COVID-19. Background on the study: In each case, the material was cDNA or gDNA derived from T cells, B-cell-depleted T cells, or PBMCs.

Here immunoSEQ multiplex PCR was the method, and the copy in TCRdb shows in-frame clones only, minus some. The sample holds around 250,000 clones, just under 85% seen once. Study members were between roughly 18 and 100 years old and lived in 20 to 30 US regions. Assignments of participants to cohorts depended upon their own reported clinical history. The sample consisted of PBMCs or T cells enriched from blood (not recorded which). The receptor comes from a man aged 35-49 years who had recovered from COVID-19.

The CDR3 region has the DNA TGTGCCAGTAGAGCGGCTAATGAAAAACTGTTTTTT. As protein: CASRAANEKLFF. This chain joins TRBV28 and TRBJ1-4; D is ambiguous. CDR3 length: 12 amino acids. The V gene lost 9 bases and the J gene lost 3 bases, with 8 bases spanning the gap. From germline, CDR1 is MDHEN and CDR2 SYDVKM.